The 2 T cell receptor beta chains below all came from one sample that was sequenced in a study of graft-versus-host responses after intestinal transplantation. Sequencing used immunoSEQ multiplex PCR; TCRdb keeps in-frame clones, though not all of them. Of 96,000 or so clones detected, 92% appear once; the ten largest clones hold approximately 0.18%. No antigens are known for them. The source was unstimulated CD4+ T cells sorted from spleen or lymph node cells, collected before intestinal transplant. Every receptor here comes from a human donor who received an intestinal transplant.

This chain connects TRBV4-2 to TRBJ1-2; 7 bases fit TRBD1. This CDR3 is built from 15 residues. Germline CDR1 LGHNA, CDR2 YNFKEQ. The J segment lost 5 bases and the V segment lost 3 bases, leaving 9 bases of the junction unmatched. This CDR3 reads CASSQRRGQRYGYTF. CDR3 sequence (DNA): TGTGCCAGCAGCCAGAGAAGGGGGCAAAGGTATGGCTACACCTTC.

The rearrangement uses TRBV7-9 and TRBJ2-5, with D perhaps TRBD1 (5 bases). The CDR3 is 14 residues long. V was cut by 2 bases and J by 4 bases, with 11 bases left in between. Germline values: CDR1 SEHNR, CDR2 FQNEAQ (reference sequence). The CDR3 DNA reads TGTGCCAGCAGCTTATGGCAGGGTAGAGAGACCCAGTACTTC. It is translated as CASSLWQGRETQYF.